The following is a TCR beta chain sequence with its context. Its antigen remains unknown. This entry belongs to a study of OX40 agonist ivuxolimab in advanced cancers. Study at large: Of the patients, three showed partial responses, one with hepatocellular carcinoma and two with cutaneous melanoma. General study findings and limits: Clonal expansion was among the lowest in partial responders at 0.1-3.0 mg/kg, especially CD8+.

Libraries were prepared by immunoSEQ multiplex PCR; TCRdb keeps only in-frame clonotypes and omits some of them. This table holds roughly 100,000 clones, under 85% found once. The germline gives CDR1 GTSNPN, CDR2 SVGIG (reference sequence). CDR3 length equals 14 residues. Trimming left V 1 base short and J 1 base short, with 10 bases between. The sequence was collected from an adult with an advanced solid tumor such as melanoma, head and neck, liver or kidney cancer. The V call is TRBV30, the J call TRBJ1-1; no firm D call. The sequencing here drew on CD4+ or CD8+ T cells sorted from blood, taken in a trial of the OX40 agonist ivuxolimab. The CDR3 DNA follows: TGTGCCTGGAGTGCGAATTATGCGAACACTGAAGCTTTCTTT. It specifies CAWSANYANTEAFF.